This TCR beta chain was sequenced during a study of T cell repertoires in cytomegalovirus infection. One entry per CDR3 protein results from TCRdb running MiXCR on the reads. The table shows a few hundred thousand distinct CDR3 sequences, with roughly 16% occurring only once. This clonotype appeared many times. What was sequenced was PBMCs. The TCR sequence derives from a human donor in good health (CMV status not recorded). Some clones in this sample may be carry-over from other donors' samples.

CDR3 region: CASSLPGTSHGYTF. CDR3 coding DNA: TGTGCCAGCAGCTTACCAGGGACATCCCATGGCTACACCTTC. This chain links TRBV7-2 with TRBJ1-2; the D gene is possibly TRBD1 (6 bases). V was clipped by 2 bases and J by 6 bases, with 13 bases between them. Germline CDR1 is SGHTA and CDR2 is FQGNSA. CDR3 length: 14 residues.